This T cell receptor (beta chain) was sequenced during a study of beta chain features in type 1 diabetes. V lost 3 bases to trimming and J lost 8 bases, with 13 bases between them. The CDR3 loop spans 13 amino acids. Germline CDR1 reads LGHNA; CDR2 reads YSLEER. Findings and caveats of the study: Among patients, naive, central memory and Treg TCRB repertoires appeared more similar than among healthy donors. TCRB CDR3s were moderately but significantly shorter in Type 1 diabetes patients in all four CD4+ subsets. Lower insertion and higher deletion counts appeared at VDJ junctions in type 1 diabetes patients.

Every isolated RNA sample was fully reverse transcribed, so sequencing captured expressed TCRB transcripts. Profiling relied on immunoSEQ multiplex PCR, and the TCRdb table lists in-frame clones only, not all of them. This table has around 320,000 clones, approximately 15% appearing once. This clone has ten or more counts. Its antigen is still unknown. The authors sorted CD4+ naive, central memory, regulatory and stem cell-like memory cells via CD45RO/CCR7/CD25/CD127/CD95/CD27. The sample comprised central memory CD4+ T cells from blood. V is TRBV4-3 and J is TRBJ1-1; D is ambiguous. This sequence was found in a man aged 25-45 years in good health. CDR3 amino acids: CASSHRGGREAFF. The CDR3 DNA reads as TGCGCCAGCAGCCACCGGGGAGGTAGGGAAGCTTTCTTT.